This TCR beta chain was identified in a study of blood T cell repertoires in COVID-19 (TCRdb year 2020). Background on the whole study: Samples from collaborators originated in the United States, Italy and Spain and spanned both the acute and convalescent phases of COVID-19. Deeply sampled blood TCRbeta repertoires from subjects exposed to, actively infected with, or recovered from COVID-19 were included in the dataset. Where available, HLA class I and class II types were taken from metadata supplied by the sample provider and were not determined by assay-based typing. The prospective study material was composed of cDNA or gDNA derived from T cells, B-cell-depleted T cells, or PBMCs. A freely available public database, intended as a resource for researchers studying the immune response to SARS-CoV-2, is where the repertoires were released. The sample metadata nearly always contained a de-identified subject ID, COVID-19 status, age in years and sex. The samples were drawn from the first 160 participants of the ongoing ImmuneRACE study and from under 1,500 subjects provided by 6 global collaborators. What the study reported, not specific to this receptor: How much clinical and demographic metadata was included differed by source and by participant, and the metadata was provided uncurated.

The CDR3, from cysteine to phenylalanine, totals 14 residues. The sequence is cut down to CDR3 DNA, 42 bases in frame from base 1. CDR1 and CDR2, per the germline V gene, are WSHSY and SAAADI. V and J are truncated by 6 bases and 5 bases respectively, leaving an intervening sequence of 13 bases. The collaborating institutions used their own protocols to collect whole blood in K2EDTA tubes. For TCRbeta analysis, collaborators shipped samples as frozen whole blood, isolated PBMCs, or DNA extracted from either of those sample types. TCRbeta CDR3 regions were amplified from genomic DNA by means of the immunoSEQ Assay, a bias-controlled multiplex PCR. In the source study's methods: The number of nucleated cells in each sample was estimated from the amplification of reference gene primers within the assay. To quantify the absolute abundance of each unique TCRbeta CDR3 rearrangement, sequence reads were collapsed and filtered. Productive Simpson clonality was computed per sample as the square root of Simpson's diversity index over productive rearrangements. Drawn from immuneACCESS, this table holds only the in-frame rearrangements with V and J called that TCRdb kept. Clones are partly lost; checked studies trace under half to an unresolved V gene and leave the rest unexplained. V, J and clone size are taken as reported in that table, and D and trimming were inferred from the DNA itself. The sample yields tens of thousands of clones; around nine tenths were counted once. Clones ranked in the top ten supply roughly 1.2% of the sample.

This clone counts as medium-sized (0.01 to 0.1%). What this receptor recognizes is not known. The input lacks base qualities; no much larger clone sits a single base away. This sequence originates from a man aged 55-75 years with acute or convalescent COVID-19. Sequenced input: peripheral blood. Here the chain combines TRBV10-2 and TRBJ1-4, with TRBD1 tentatively as D gene (5 bases match). The CDR3 protein sequence reads: CASRETVLNEKLFF. The DNA sequence is as follows: TGCGCCAGCAGGGAGACAGTTCTCAATGAAAAACTGTTTTTT.